This T cell receptor (beta chain) was found in a study of shared clonotypes between healthy human individuals. Study outcomes and limitations: Naive subsets generally exceeded memory subsets in estimated richness.

Naive CD8 cells lacked CD45RO and underwent positive selection for CCR7, leaving out terminally differentiated effector memory CD45RA+ cells. Healthy and HIV-negative, the adult donors had no recent acute infections or vaccinations. Several immunoSEQ plates held equal portions of the genomic DNA taken from each subset. This table comes from immunoSEQ multiplex PCR, and its TCRdb copy is limited to in-frame clones, with some not included. The sample has about 2 million clones, approximately 94% seen once. As concerns this clone: Its antigen remains unidentified.

V lost 4 bases to trimming and J lost 0 bases, with 6 bases between them. The V gene's germline CDR1 is MDHEN and CDR2 SYDVKM. The CDR3 contains 13 residues. The source material was naive CD8+ T cells sorted from blood. The J gene is TRBJ1-1, the V gene TRBV28; D call uncertain. The receptor was derived from a man aged 18 to 29 in good health. The CDR3 spells CASSSRLNTEAFF. DNA of the CDR3: TGTGCCAGCAGTTCGCGATTGAACACTGAAGCTTTCTTT.